One and the same sample provided the 21 T cell receptor beta chains below, sequenced in a study of blood T cell repertoires in COVID-19. TCRdb's copy holds only in-frame clones and misses some; the assay was immunoSEQ multiplex PCR. The sample has about 270,000 clones; around 86% are singletons. Sequencing input: peripheral blood. The receptor set was obtained from a man aged 50-59 years with acute or convalescent COVID-19.

V gene TRBV27 combines with J gene TRBJ1-2; possibly TRBD1 for D (6 bases). The CDR3 covers 13 residues. Deletions cut 7 bases from V and 11 bases from J, with 20 bases between. In germline, CDR1 is MNHEY, CDR2 SMNVEV (reference sequence). CDR3 nucleotides: TGTGCCAGCAAAGAGGGCAGGGGCGGAGGATACACCTTC. This encodes CASKEGRGGGYTF.

The chain uses TRBV7-3 and TRBJ2-1; possible D gene TRBD1, 6 bases. The ends were cut back, 6 bases at V and 8 bases at J, with 20 bases in the middle. From germline, CDR1 is SGHTA and CDR2 FQGTGA. The CDR3 has 15 amino acids. CDR3 bases: TGTGCCAGCAGGGAACCGGGACAATCTTTGGATGAGCAGTTCTTC. Encoded protein: CASREPGQSLDEQFF.

The chain couples TRBV12-3 or TRBV12-4 to TRBJ2-1, with D perhaps matching TRBD1 (6 bases). This CDR3 contains 13 residues. The germline V and J ends were trimmed by 3 bases and 6 bases, with 9 bases remaining between them. Written as DNA, the CDR3 is TGTGCCAGCAGTTTGGGGGCGCTCAATGAGCAGTTCTTC. It specifies CASSLGALNEQFF.

V and J are TRBV10-3 and TRBJ1-2; possibly TRBD1 for D (6 bases). This CDR3 comprises 14 residues. V lost 4 bases, J lost 4 bases, and 13 bases lay in between. Germline CDR1 reads ENHRY; CDR2 reads SYGVKD. In DNA form, the CDR3 reads TGTGCCATCAGTGGGGGGGGCTGGAGCTATGGCTACACCTTC. This encodes CAISGGGWSYGYTF.

This clone showed up just a few times. The chain couples TRBV19 to TRBJ1-2; D may be TRBD1 (6 bases). Germline V CDR1 and CDR2: LNHDA, SQIVND (reference sequence). CDR3 size: 16 residues. V gave up 7 bases and J gave up 2 bases, with 20 bases separating them. CDR3 nucleotides: TGTGCCAGTAAGTTCGCCGCCGGACAGCCCAACTATGGCTACACCTTC. Its protein is CASKFAAGQPNYGYTF.

This clone was observed a handful of times. V gene TRBV2 combines with J gene TRBJ2-3; D is possibly TRBD1 (6 bases). Germline CDR1 reads SNHLY; CDR2 reads FYNNEI. V was trimmed by 5 bases and J by 8 bases, leaving 20 bases between them. The CDR3 is 15 residues long. Here the CDR3 reads CASSSRPDLGATQYF. As DNA, the CDR3 is TGTGCCAGCAGTTCGCGGCCCGATTTGGGGGCTACGCAGTATTTT.

This chain connects TRBV18 to TRBJ2-1; 8 bases match TRBD2. This CDR3 is 16 amino acids long. Trimming cost V 3 bases and J 8 bases; bases outside gene matches: 12. The V gene's germline CDR1 is KGHSH and CDR2 LQKENI. CDR3 residues: CASSPTGGGFVDEQFF. For the CDR3, the DNA is TGTGCCAGCTCACCGACGGGCGGGGGGTTTGTCGATGAGCAGTTCTTC.

The chain uses TRBV7-8 and TRBJ2-7; TRBD1 matches 8 bases. This CDR3 region has 13 residues. V lost 5 bases and J lost 3; bases outside the gene matches: 3. The V gene's germline CDR1 is SGHVS and CDR2 FQNEAQ. The CDR3 DNA follows: TGTGCCAGCAGCCACGGGACAGGCTACGAGCAGTACTTC. The encoded protein is CASSHGTGYEQYF.

The chain joins TRBV29-1 to TRBJ1-1; D not resolved. Per the germline V gene, CDR1 is SQVTM and CDR2 is ANQGSEA. V lost 4 bases and J 0 bases, leaving 15 bases between the germline ends. This CDR3 has 15 residues. In DNA, the CDR3 is TGCAGCGTTGGAGCAGGCTGGGCCATGAACACTGAAGCTTTCTTT. This encodes CSVGAGWAMNTEAFF.

The chain employs TRBV3-1 (or the pseudogene TRBV3-2) and TRBJ1-2, with no clear D. The CDR3 sequence is 12 residues long. Deletions cut 4 bases from V and 10 bases from J, with 13 bases between. Germline CDR1 and CDR2: LGHDT and YNNKEL (reference sequence). The CDR3 bases are TGTGCCAGCAGCCCCGACCTGCGGGCCTACACCTTC. It yields the protein CASSPDLRAYTF.

The CDR3 here is CASSFDNEQYF. The CDR3 DNA follows: TGTGCCAGCAGCTTTGACAACGAGCAGTACTTC. This chain joins TRBV11-1 and TRBJ2-7; no clear D gene. Trimming took 3 bases from V and 5 from J, leaving 5 bases between them. The germline CDR1 and CDR2 sequences are SGHAT and FQDESV (reference sequence). CDR3 length: 11 amino acids.

Of note for this clone: Since a much larger clone is just one base distant, this may be a read error. This specimen includes other DNA sequences encoding the same CDR3. V is TRBV12-3 or TRBV12-4 and J is TRBJ2-1; D is unresolved. The ends were cut back, 2 bases at V and 9 bases at J, with 5 bases in the middle. The CDR3 runs 11 residues. The CDR3 loop reads CASSLSGEQFF. DNA of the CDR3: TGTGCCAGCAGTTTATCGGGTGAGCAGTTCTTC.

This chain uses TRBV10-2 with TRBJ2-7; 8 bases are shared with TRBD1. The ends lost 6 bases at V and 0 bases at J; junction bases unmatched: 13. Germline V gene lookup returns CDR1 WSHSY and CDR2 SAAADI. The CDR3 covers 17 residues. This CDR3 is CASSLGTGLSLSYEQYF. In DNA form, the CDR3 reads TGCGCCAGCAGCCTCGGGACAGGCCTAAGTCTCTCCTACGAGCAGTACTTC.

The gene calls are TRBV11-3 and TRBJ2-1, with 13 bases aligning to TRBD2. V trimming: 5 bases; J trimming: 3 bases; junction bases outside the gene matches: 4. CDR1 is SGHNT, CDR2 YENEEA, per germline. The CDR3 is 16 amino acids. In DNA, the CDR3 is TGTGCCAGCAGCGGACTAGCGGGGGAACTCTACAATGAGCAGTTCTTC. This translates into CASSGLAGELYNEQFF.

Only a few counts were recorded for this clone. The chain employs TRBV7-6 and TRBJ1-6, with 8 bases fitting TRBD1. V lost 5 bases to trimming and J lost 5 bases; unmatched junction nucleotides: 5. Germline V gene sequence: CDR1 SGHVS, CDR2 FNYEAQ. There are 15 residues in the CDR3. The CDR3 here is CASSPTGVHNSPLHF. In DNA form, the CDR3 reads TGTGCCAGCAGCCCGACAGGGGTTCATAATTCACCCCTCCACTTT. The full variable domain, its missing parts supplied by reference TRBV7-6 and TRBJ1-6, is GAGVSQSPRYKVTKRGQDVALRCDPISGHVSLYWYRQALGQGPEFLTYFNYEAQQDKSGLPNDRFSAERPEGSISTLTIQRTEQRDSAMYRCASSPTGVHNSPLHFGNGTRLTVT.

Written as DNA, the CDR3 is TGTGCCAGCTCACCGCGACAGAGTTTATACGAGCAGTACTTC. Its translation is CASSPRQSLYEQYF. This chain uses TRBV18 with TRBJ2-7, with a tentative D call TRBD1 (5 bases). CDR3 length equals 14 residues. Trimming took 3 bases from V and 4 from J, leaving 13 bases between them. CDR1 and CDR2 (germline): KGHSH, LQKENI.

The J gene is TRBJ2-3, the V gene TRBV7-9; D ambiguous. Germline CDR1 SEHNR, CDR2 FQNEAQ (reference sequence). The CDR3 is 11 amino acids. The germline V and J ends were trimmed by 6 bases and 13 bases, with 14 bases remaining between them. The CDR3 region has the DNA TGTGCCAGCAGACTTGGAGCGTGGGAGTATTTT. This sequence encodes CASRLGAWEYF.

This rearrangement joins TRBV7-9 to TRBJ2-7, with D perhaps TRBD1 (5 bases). Trimming took 5 bases from V and 5 from J, leaving 16 bases between them. Germline V gene lookup returns CDR1 SEHNR and CDR2 FQNEAQ (reference sequence). This CDR3 region has 14 residues. CDR3 nucleotide sequence: TGTGCCAGCAGCCGACCGGCAGGGATGAACGAGCAGTACTTC. This gives the protein CASSRPAGMNEQYF. Together with reference TRBV7-9 and TRBJ2-7, the CDR3 gives the full variable domain: DTGVSQNPRHKITKRGQNVTFRCDPISEHNRLYWYRQTLGQGPEFLTYFQNEAQLEKSRLLSDRFSAERPKGSFSTLEIQRTEQGDSAMYLCASSRPAGMNEQYFGPGTRLTVT.

V is TRBV18 and J is TRBJ2-1, with 7 bases aligning to TRBD2. Germline loops: CDR1 KGHSH, CDR2 LQKENI. The V segment lost 1 base and the J segment 10 bases; nucleotides outside the gene matches: 10. The CDR3 is 15 amino acids. CDR3 in amino acids: CASSPQSSGNGEQFF. CDR3 DNA sequence: TGTGCCAGCTCACCACAGTCTAGCGGTAACGGGGAGCAGTTCTTC. The entire variable domain, with the rest obtained from reference TRBV18 and TRBJ2-1, is as follows: NAGVMQNPRHLVRRRGQEARLRCSPMKGHSHVYWYRQLPEEGLKFMVYLQKENIIDESGMPKERFSAEFPKEGPSILRIQQVVRGDSAAYFCASSPQSSGNGEQFFGPGTRLTVL.

The rearrangement joins TRBV9 to TRBJ2-7; TRBD1 matches 7 bases. The germline V gene has CDR1 SGDLS and CDR2 YYNGEE. With 2 bases clipped from V and 5 bases from J, the junction kept 7 bases outside the gene matches. The CDR3 extends over 14 amino acids. This chain's CDR3 is CASSVRQGLDEQYF. The DNA of the CDR3 is TGTGCCAGCAGCGTCCGACAGGGTCTCGACGAGCAGTACTTC. The full variable domain, its missing parts supplied by reference TRBV9 and TRBJ2-7, is DSGVTQTPKHLITATGQRVTLRCSPRSGDLSVYWYQQSLDQGLQFLIQYYNGEERAKGNILERFSAQQFPDLHSELNLSSLELGDSALYFCASSVRQGLDEQYFGPGTRLTVT.

The chain uses TRBV7-2 and TRBJ1-6, with D maybe TRBD1 (5 bases). This CDR3 region has 14 residues. Germline V gene lookup returns CDR1 SGHTA and CDR2 FQGNSA. V gave up 0 bases and J gave up 11 bases, with 11 bases separating them. CDR3 amino acids: CASSLAGVGAPLHF. For the CDR3, the DNA is TGTGCCAGCAGCTTAGCAGGGGTTGGTGCACCCCTCCACTTT.